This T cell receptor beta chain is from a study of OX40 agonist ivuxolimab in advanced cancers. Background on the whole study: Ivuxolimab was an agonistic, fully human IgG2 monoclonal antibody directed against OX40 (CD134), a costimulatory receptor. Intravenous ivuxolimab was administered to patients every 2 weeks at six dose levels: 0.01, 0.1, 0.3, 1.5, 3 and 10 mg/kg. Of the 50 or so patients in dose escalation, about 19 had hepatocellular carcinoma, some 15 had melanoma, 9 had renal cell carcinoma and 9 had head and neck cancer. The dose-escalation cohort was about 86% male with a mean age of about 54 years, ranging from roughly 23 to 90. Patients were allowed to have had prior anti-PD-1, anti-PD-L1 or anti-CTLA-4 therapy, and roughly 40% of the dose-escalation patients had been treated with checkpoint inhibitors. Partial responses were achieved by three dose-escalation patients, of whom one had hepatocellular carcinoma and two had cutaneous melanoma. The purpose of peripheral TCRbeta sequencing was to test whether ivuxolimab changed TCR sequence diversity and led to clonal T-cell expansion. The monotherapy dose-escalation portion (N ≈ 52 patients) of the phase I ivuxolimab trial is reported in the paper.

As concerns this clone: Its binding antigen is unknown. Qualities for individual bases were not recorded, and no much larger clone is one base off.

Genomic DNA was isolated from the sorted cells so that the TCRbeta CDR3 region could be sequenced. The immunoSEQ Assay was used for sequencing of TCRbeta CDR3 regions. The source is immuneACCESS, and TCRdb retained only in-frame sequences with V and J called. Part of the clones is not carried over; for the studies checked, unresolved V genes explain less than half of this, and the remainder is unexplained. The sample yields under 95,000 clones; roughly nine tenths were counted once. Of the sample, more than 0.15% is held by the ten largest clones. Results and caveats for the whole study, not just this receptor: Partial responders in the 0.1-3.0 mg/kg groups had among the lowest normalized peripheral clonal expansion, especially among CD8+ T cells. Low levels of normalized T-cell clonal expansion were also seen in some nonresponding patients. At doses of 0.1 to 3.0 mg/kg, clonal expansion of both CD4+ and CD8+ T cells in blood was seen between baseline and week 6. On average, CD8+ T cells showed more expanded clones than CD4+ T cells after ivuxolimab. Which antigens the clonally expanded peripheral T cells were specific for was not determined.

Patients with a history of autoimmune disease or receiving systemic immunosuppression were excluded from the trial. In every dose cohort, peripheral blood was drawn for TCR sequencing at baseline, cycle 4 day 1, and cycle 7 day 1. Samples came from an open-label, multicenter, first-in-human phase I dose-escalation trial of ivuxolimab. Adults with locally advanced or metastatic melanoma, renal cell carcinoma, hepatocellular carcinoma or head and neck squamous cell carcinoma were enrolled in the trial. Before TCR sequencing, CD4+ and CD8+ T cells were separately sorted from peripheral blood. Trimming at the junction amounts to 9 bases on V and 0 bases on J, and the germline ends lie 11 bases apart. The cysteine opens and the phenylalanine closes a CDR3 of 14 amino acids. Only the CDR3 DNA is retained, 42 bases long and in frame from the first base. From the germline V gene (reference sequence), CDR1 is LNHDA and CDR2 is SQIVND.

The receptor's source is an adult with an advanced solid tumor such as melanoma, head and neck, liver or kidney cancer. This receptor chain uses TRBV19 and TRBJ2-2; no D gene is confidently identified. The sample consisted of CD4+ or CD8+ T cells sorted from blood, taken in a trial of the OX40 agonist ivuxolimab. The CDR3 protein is CASRTDANTGELFF. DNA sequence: TGTGCCAGCCGGACGGACGCGAACACCGGGGAGCTGTTTTTT.